Given below is one T cell receptor beta chain in context. The record originates from a study of tissue T cells after allogeneic stem cell transplantation. About the research overall: Graft-versus-host disease patients received grafts, several unmodified and three CD34-selected to deplete T cells.

The table came from immunoSEQ multiplex PCR; TCRdb's copy has only in-frame clones and leaves some out. The table records fewer than 2,000 clones, about 80% of them present only once. Adult allogeneic hematopoietic cell transplant recipients with steroid-refractory graft-versus-host disease were prospectively enrolled for research autopsy. Germline V gene sequence: CDR1 SGHDN, CDR2 FVKESK. Deletions cut 1 base from V and 5 bases from J, with 11 bases between. The CDR3 is made up of 15 amino acids. The material was stomach tissue, obtained at autopsy. This TCR was sampled from a male patient at least 60 years old with steroid-refractory graft-versus-host disease after an allogeneic stem cell transplant. The graft donor may have contributed some T cells. V and J are TRBV14 and TRBJ2-2; no reliable D call. The CDR3 region has the DNA TGTGCCAGCAGCCAAGCCGGAATAGATACCGGGGAGCTGTTTTTT. It encodes CASSQAGIDTGELFF.